Following are 17 T cell receptor beta chains from one sample sequenced in a study of T cells in Graves' hyperthyroidism and ophthalmopathy. Amplified regions were TCR beta CDR3 sequences from RNA transcripts. First-round RT-PCR with HTBI primers amplified the TCR CDR3 region. TCRdb analysed the multiplex PCR reads with MiXCR anew, one entry per CDR3 protein. The sample consists of hundreds of thousands of distinct CDR3 sequences, roughly 14% of them appearing once. The sample consisted of blood. These TCRs come from a woman aged 18 to 35 with Graves' hyperthyroidism.

The table lists this clonotype with many counts. The rearrangement links TRBV18 to TRBJ2-6, with 9 bases lining up with TRBD1. The CDR3 contains 17 residues. Germline trimming cut 5 bases from V and 0 bases from J; bases unmatched to any gene: 5. The germline CDR1 and CDR2 sequences are KGHSH and LQKENI. The CDR3 DNA follows: TGTGCCAGCTCAAAGGACAGGGGATCCTCTGGGGCCAACGTCCTGACTTTC. It specifies CASSKDRGSSGANVLTF.

Ten or more counts support this clonotype. The chain employs TRBV18 and TRBJ1-1, with D tentatively TRBD1 (5 bases). From germline, CDR1 is KGHSH and CDR2 LQKENI. V shed 7 bases and J shed 1 base, with 10 bases lying between them. CDR3 size: 13 residues. CDR3 DNA: TGTGCCAGCTTCCTGACAGCGAACACTGAAGCTTTCTTT. Its protein product is CASFLTANTEAFF.

The chain uses TRBV28 and TRBJ1-4; D is ambiguous. The V gene lost 7 bases and the J gene lost 8 bases, with 11 bases spanning the gap. This CDR3 region has 12 residues. CDR1 is MDHEN, CDR2 SYDVKM, per germline. The CDR3 sequence is CASTTPGEKLFF. CDR3 bases: TGTGCCAGCACCACCCCGGGCGAAAAACTGTTTTTT.

On this clonotype itself: A single base separates this from a much larger clone, so it may be a read error. The rearrangement uses TRBV2 and TRBJ2-5, with D possibly being TRBD2 (5 bases). The V gene lost 7 bases and the J gene lost 7 bases, with 10 bases spanning the gap. The CDR3 runs 11 residues. The germline V gene has CDR1 SNHLY and CDR2 FYNNEI. CDR3 protein: CASTPRVTQYF. The CDR3 DNA sequence: TGTGCCAGCACCCCGCGGGTGACCCAGTACTTC.

This clonotype was counted many times. This chain connects TRBV10-3 to TRBJ2-1, with 11 positions matching TRBD2. The germline V gene has CDR1 ENHRY and CDR2 SYGVKD. The CDR3 runs to 15 residues. Trimming at V came to 3 bases and at J to 8 bases, leaving 6 bases not matched to a gene. CDR3 amino acids: CAISDITSGGHEQFF. The CDR3 bases are TGTGCCATCAGTGATATAACTAGCGGGGGTCATGAGCAGTTCTTC.

V and J are TRBV12-3 or TRBV12-4 and TRBJ1-2; D might be TRBD1 (6 bases). V gave up 7 bases and J gave up 7 bases, with 22 bases separating them. The length of the CDR3 is 15 residues. CDR3 sequence: CASNPRGGSAAGYTF. The CDR3 bases are TGTGCCAGCAACCCAAGGGGGGGATCGGCTGCTGGCTACACCTTC.

This clonotype was detected many times. V and J are TRBV7-2 and TRBJ2-5; D may be TRBD2 (7 bases). Germline CDR1 and CDR2: SGHTA and FQGNSA. CDR3 length: 15 amino acids. Deletions cut 5 bases from V and 5 bases from J, with 18 bases between. The CDR3 region is CASSPRGGPPETQYF. CDR3 in DNA: TGTGCCAGCAGCCCAAGGGGGGGCCCGCCTGAGACCCAGTACTTC.

In its sample, this clonotype was seen many times. V usage is TRBV2 and J usage is TRBJ1-2; D gene uncertain. Germline-derived CDR1 and CDR2 are SNHLY and FYNNEI. Trimming shortened V by 9 bases and J by 1 base, and 9 bases separated the two germline ends. The CDR3 runs 12 residues. The CDR3 sequence: CARKGGNYGYTF. CDR3 nucleotide sequence: TGTGCCAGAAAAGGCGGTAACTATGGCTACACCTTC. The full variable domain, in which reference TRBV2 and TRBJ1-2 provide the parts outside the CDR3, is EPEVTQTPSHQVTQMGQEVILRCVPISNHLYFYWYRQILGQKVEFLVSFYNNEISEKSEIFDDQFSVERPDGSNFTLKIRSTKLEDSAMYFCARKGGNYGYTFGSGTRLTVV.

This clonotype was counted ten times or more. This rearrangement joins TRBV11-3 to TRBJ2-1; 13 bases align to TRBD2. Germline values: CDR1 SGHNT, CDR2 YENEEA. The CDR3 sequence is 15 residues long. The junction had 3 bases not matched to a gene; V was cut back by 5 bases and J by 5 bases. Here the CDR3 reads CASSAGLAGNNEQFF. DNA of the CDR3: TGTGCCAGCAGCGCGGGACTAGCGGGAAACAATGAGCAGTTCTTC.

This clonotype appeared many times. The chain employs TRBV3-1 and TRBJ2-1; 7 positions match TRBD2. The V and J ends lost 0 bases and 15 bases, in that order; junction bases with no gene match: 8. The CDR3 runs 13 residues. Germline V gene lookup returns CDR1 LGHDT and CDR2 YNNKEL (reference sequence). The CDR3: CASSQEPSGMRFF. In DNA, the CDR3 is TGTGCCAGCAGCCAAGAGCCCAGCGGGATGCGGTTCTTC.

This clonotype occurred many times. The chain is built from TRBV9 and TRBJ2-2, with D perhaps being TRBD1 or TRBD2 (5 bases each). CDR3 size: 13 residues. Germline V gene lookup returns CDR1 SGDLS and CDR2 YYNGEE. Trimming removed 5 bases at V and 1 base at J, with 6 bases between. CDR3 in DNA: TGTGCCAGCAGGGGGGAGAACACCGGGGAGCTGTTTTTT. It yields the protein CASRGENTGELFF.

This clonotype was counted only a few times. V usage is TRBV6-1 and J usage is TRBJ2-7, with no clear D. Between the trimmed V and J ends, which lost 10 bases and 0 bases, there was a span of 10 bases. The CDR3 is 12 amino acids. The germline CDR1 and CDR2 sequences are MNHNS and SASEGT. CDR3 sequence: CATRDPSYEQYF. For the CDR3, the DNA is TGTGCCACCCGCGACCCCTCCTACGAGCAGTACTTC.

This clonotype was detected many times. V gene TRBV3-1 combines with J gene TRBJ1-2; D is undetermined. Trimming shortened V by 4 bases and J by 3 bases, and 12 bases separated the two germline ends. Germline V gene data show CDR1 as LGHDT and CDR2 as YNNKEL (reference sequence). This CDR3 is 14 amino acids long. The CDR3 nucleotides read TGTGCCAGCAGCCGGTGGCTCCGTGACTATGGCTACACCTTC. It translates to CASSRWLRDYGYTF.

This clonotype was counted many times. For the CDR3, the DNA is TGTGCCAGCAGCCCCTCGGTGACCGGGGAGCTGTTTTTT. Translation gives CASSPSVTGELFF. This rearrangement joins TRBV16 to TRBJ2-2; D call uncertain. The CDR3 totals 13 residues. CDR1 KGHSY and CDR2 FQNENV come from the germline V gene. V lost 4 bases and J 5 bases, leaving 8 bases between the germline ends. Based on the CDR3 plus reference TRBV16 and TRBJ2-2, the full variable domain is GEEVAQTPKHLVRGEGQKAKLYCAPIKGHSYVFWYQQVLKNEFKFLISFQNENVFDETGMPKERFSAKCLPNSPCSLEIQATKLEDSAVYFCASSPSVTGELFFGEGSRLTVL.

In this sample, this clonotype turned up many times. The rearrangement links TRBV6-1 to TRBJ2-3; TRBD2 agrees at 8 bases. The trim removed 3 bases at V and 3 bases at J, leaving 5 bases unmatched. Germline assignment: CDR1 MNHNS and CDR2 SASEGT. This CDR3 contains 15 residues. The CDR3 bases are TGTGCCAGCAGTGAGCACGGCGGGAGGACAGATACGCAGTATTTT. This encodes CASSEHGGRTDTQYF.

The chain couples TRBV20-1 to TRBJ2-5; 10 nucleotides align to TRBD1. The CDR3 extends over 15 amino acids. Trimming removed 1 base from V and 5 bases from J; junction bases left unmatched: 7. Germline-derived CDR1 and CDR2 are DFQATT and SNEGSKA (reference sequence). CDR3 region: CSARAGTGARETQYF. CDR3 sequence (DNA): TGCAGTGCTAGAGCCGGGACAGGGGCTAGGGAGACCCAGTACTTC.

This clonotype came up a few times. CDR3 amino acids: CASSQDGPYYEQYF. CDR3 coding DNA: TGTGCCAGCAGCCAAGATGGTCCCTACTACGAGCAGTACTTC. The chain links TRBV14 to TRBJ2-7; D uncertain. From germline, CDR1 is SGHDN and CDR2 FVKESK. The V and J ends lost 0 bases and 3 bases respectively, with 9 bases between them. The CDR3 is made up of 14 amino acids.